The 14 T cell receptor beta chains reported below all come from one sample, sequenced in a study of blood T cell repertoires in COVID-19. Sequencing was performed with immunoSEQ multiplex PCR; in TCRdb, only in-frame clones are kept and a portion is missing. The repertoire includes roughly 70,000 clones, approximately 90% of them detected once, and 3% to 4.5% sits in the top ten. Sequencing input: peripheral blood. These receptors were collected from a man between 65 and 80 years old with acute or convalescent COVID-19.

The chain is built from TRBV21-1 and TRBJ2-7; the table names TRBD1, a call not compared with the DNA. TRBV21-1 is a pseudogene. The CDR3 has 16 residues. The DNA for the CDR3 is TGTGCCAGCAGCAACCAGTGGACAGGGGTTGTTTCCGAGCAGTACTTC. Protein product: CASSNQWTGVVSEQYF.

The chain joins TRBV5-6 to TRBJ1-3; tentative D call: TRBD1 (6 bases). Trimming took off 3 bases at V and 14 bases at J, with 21 bases between the two ends. CDR1 and CDR2 from the germline V gene are SGHDT and YYEEEE. CDR3 length equals 14 residues. CDR3: CASSSRDTPLGVYF. CDR3 DNA: TGTGCCAGCAGCTCCCGGGACACCCCATTGGGTGTATATTTT.

CDR3 nucleotide sequence: TGTGCCAGCAGCTCCCAGGCCGGTAATGAGCAGTTCTTC. This gives the protein CASSSQAGNEQFF. This chain links TRBV11-1 with TRBJ2-1; D unclear. Germline loops: CDR1 SGHAT, CDR2 FQDESV (reference sequence). V was trimmed by 4 bases and J by 7 bases, leaving 11 bases between them. This CDR3 region has 13 residues.

This rearrangement joins TRBV9 to TRBJ1-5, with TRBD1 matching 7 bases. The V and J ends lost 7 bases and 5 bases, in that order; junction bases with no gene match: 9. The CDR3 covers 14 residues. The germline V gene encodes CDR1 SGDLS and CDR2 YYNGEE. CDR3 coding DNA: TGTGCCAGCGGACCGGGACAGAGACATCAGCCCCAGCATTTT. This codes for CASGPGQRHQPQHF.

This chain links TRBV3-1 (or the pseudogene TRBV3-2) with TRBJ1-6; 7 nucleotides align to TRBD1. CDR3 length: 15 amino acids. V was clipped by 1 base and J by 4 bases; unmatched bases: 1. Germline-derived CDR1 and CDR2 are LGHDT and YNNKEL (reference sequence). CDR3 sequence: CASSQGDSYNSPLHF. The CDR3 DNA reads as TGTGCCAGCAGCCAAGGGGACAGTTATAATTCACCCCTCCACTTT.

The chain couples TRBV7-8 to TRBJ2-7; TRBD2 matches 14 bases. After removal of 1 base from V and 4 bases from J, the junction contained 12 bases not matched to a gene. Germline CDR1 reads SGHVS; CDR2 reads FQNEAQ. The CDR3 is 19 residues long. The CDR3 loop is CASSLGSPGLAGERYEQYF. The CDR3 DNA is TGTGCCAGCAGCTTAGGCTCACCGGGACTAGCGGGGGAGCGTTACGAGCAGTACTTC. Full variable domain (missing parts from reference TRBV7-8 and TRBJ2-7): GAGVSQSPRYKVAKRGQDVALRCDPISGHVSLFWYQQALGQGPEFLTYFQNEAQLDKSGLPSDRFFAERPEGSVSTLKIQRTQQEDSAVYLCASSLGSPGLAGERYEQYFGPGTRLTVT.

This clone was recorded once. The V call is TRBV5-1, the J call TRBJ1-2, with TRBD1 as a possible D gene (6 bases). CDR3 size: 15 residues. V shed 0 bases and J shed 5 bases, with 14 bases lying between them. Germline V gene sequence: CDR1 SGHRS, CDR2 YFSETQ. The chain's CDR3 is CASSLEARGGYGYTF. The CDR3 DNA reads as TGCGCCAGCAGCTTGGAGGCCAGGGGTGGTTATGGCTACACCTTC. Combining the CDR3 with reference TRBV5-1 and TRBJ1-2 gives the whole variable domain KAGVTQTPRYLIKTRGQQVTLSCSPISGHRSVSWYQQTPGQGLQFLFEYFSETQRNKGNFPGRFSGRQFSNSRSEMNVSTLELGDSALYLCASSLEARGGYGYTFGSGTRLTVV.

The chain employs TRBV5-4 and TRBJ2-1, with D possibly matching TRBD2 (6 bases). Trimming took off 0 bases at V and 7 bases at J, with 8 bases between the two ends. The CDR3 spans 13 residues. CDR1 SGHNT and CDR2 YYREEE come from the germline V gene (reference sequence). CDR3 coding DNA: TGTGCCAGCAGCTTGGCAGGGAGGAATGAGCAGTTCTTC. Translated, it gives CASSLAGRNEQFF.

This clone has just one count. This chain links TRBV2 with TRBJ1-5; 12 bases agree with TRBD1. Unmatched junction bases numbered 7, after V lost 6 bases and J lost 7 bases. The germline CDR1 and CDR2 sequences are SNHLY and FYNNEI. The CDR3 has 15 residues. The CDR3 region has the DNA TGTGCCAGCAGGGGACAGGGGGCAGGAGGACAGCCCCAGCATTTT. Translation: CASRGQGAGGQPQHF.

The chain recombines TRBV2 with TRBJ2-5, with D maybe TRBD1 (6 bases). V was clipped by 5 bases and J by 2 bases, with 12 bases between them. This CDR3 has 14 residues. Looked up from germline, CDR1 is SNHLY and CDR2 is FYNNEI. The CDR3 DNA is TGTGCCAGCAGTTCCCCCGGGACACAAGAGACCCAGTACTTC. Protein sequence: CASSSPGTQETQYF.

The V and J genes are TRBV5-6 and TRBJ2-1, with TRBD2 matching over 9 bases. This CDR3 has 17 residues. CDR1 is SGHDT, CDR2 YYEEEE, per germline. V lost 4 bases and J lost 0; bases outside the gene matches: 8. The CDR3 coding sequence is TGTGCCAGCAGCGTTGGTAGCGGGGGCCTCTCCTACAATGAGCAGTTCTTC. It yields the protein CASSVGSGGLSYNEQFF.

The rearrangement links TRBV14 to TRBJ1-2; 7 nucleotides agree with TRBD1. Germline trimming cut 1 base from V and 4 bases from J; bases unmatched to any gene: 6. Germline V gives CDR1 SGHDN, CDR2 FVKESK. The CDR3 runs 15 residues. In nucleotides, the CDR3 is TGTGCCAGCAGCCAAGCCCTCGGGACAGTCTATGGCTACACCTTC. The encoded protein is CASSQALGTVYGYTF.

On this clone: The same CDR3 also results from other DNA sequences found in this sample. The V and J genes are TRBV7-2 and TRBJ2-7, with D perhaps matching TRBD1 (5 bases). V lost 1 base to trimming and J lost 4 bases, with 8 bases between them. The CDR3 sequence is 13 residues long. Germline lookup yields CDR1 SGHTA and CDR2 FQGNSA. This CDR3 reads CASSLDRQYEQYF. CDR3 coding DNA: TGTGCCAGCAGCTTAGACAGGCAGTACGAGCAGTACTTC.

This rearrangement joins TRBV30 to TRBJ2-1, with D hard to call. V lost 7 bases and J lost 2, with 24 bases in between. The CDR3 loop spans 17 amino acids. Germline values: CDR1 GTSNPN, CDR2 SVGIG (reference sequence). The CDR3 sequence: CALGIGADFAAYNEQFF. The CDR3 bases are TGTGCCTTGGGGATCGGCGCGGATTTTGCTGCCTACAATGAGCAGTTCTTC.